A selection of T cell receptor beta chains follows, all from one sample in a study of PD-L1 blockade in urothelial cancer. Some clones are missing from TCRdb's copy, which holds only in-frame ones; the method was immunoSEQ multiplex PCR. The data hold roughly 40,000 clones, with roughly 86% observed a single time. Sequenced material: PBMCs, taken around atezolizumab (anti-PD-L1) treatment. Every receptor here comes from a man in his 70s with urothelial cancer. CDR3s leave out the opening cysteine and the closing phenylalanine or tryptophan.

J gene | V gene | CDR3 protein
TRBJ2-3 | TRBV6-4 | ASSDSAGGPPDTQY
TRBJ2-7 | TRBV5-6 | ASSFSVGQGSYEQY
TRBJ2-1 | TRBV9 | ASSAGTVPRNEQF
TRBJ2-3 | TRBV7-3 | ASSPPGTDTQY
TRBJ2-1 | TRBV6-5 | ASSYFRGDSYNEQF
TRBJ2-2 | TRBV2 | AARGVVTGELF
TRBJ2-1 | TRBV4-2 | ASSQSPGGTGEQF
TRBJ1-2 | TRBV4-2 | ASSLSSGDDYGYT
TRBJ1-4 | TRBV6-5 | ASRTGGTNEKLF
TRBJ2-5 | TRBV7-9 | ASSTPLDRLETQY
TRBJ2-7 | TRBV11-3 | ASSPQAGRRAYEQY
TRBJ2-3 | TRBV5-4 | ASEKGGGRGTDTQY
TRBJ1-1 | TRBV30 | AQVGTLGTEAF
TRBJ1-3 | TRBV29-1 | SVRTGSGGNTIY
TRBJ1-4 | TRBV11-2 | ATRRVGTNEKLF
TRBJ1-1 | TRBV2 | ASSRDRGRTEAF
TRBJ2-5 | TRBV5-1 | ASSLSGKTQY
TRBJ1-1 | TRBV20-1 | SAPRNTEAF
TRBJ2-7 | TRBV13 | ASSTGTGKSYEQY
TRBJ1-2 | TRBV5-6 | ASSLVEGYGYT
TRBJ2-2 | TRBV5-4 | ASSLAATATGELF
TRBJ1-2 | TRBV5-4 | ASSSIFEGAQNGYT
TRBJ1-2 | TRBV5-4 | ASSLAGAILDYGYT
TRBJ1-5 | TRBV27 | ASSPYGTGGGQPQH
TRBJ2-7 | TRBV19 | ASSQTSGSVYEQY
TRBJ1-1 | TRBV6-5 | ASSYLPQENTEAF
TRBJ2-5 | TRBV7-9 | ASRPSGTSGTQETQY
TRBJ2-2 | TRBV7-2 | ASSPNRDRGLAGELF
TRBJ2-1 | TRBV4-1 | ASSQTLTGPDNEQF
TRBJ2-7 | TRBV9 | ASSGQSYEQY
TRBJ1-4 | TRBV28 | ASTPPRGKLF
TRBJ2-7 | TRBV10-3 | AISDVDSTYEQY
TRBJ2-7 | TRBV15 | ATSRLRDSYEQY
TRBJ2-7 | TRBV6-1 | ASSEEETGGYEQY
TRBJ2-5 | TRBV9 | ASSGGTGIETQY
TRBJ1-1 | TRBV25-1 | ASTLGQVGEAF
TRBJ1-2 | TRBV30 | AWSVFGVFDSNYGYT
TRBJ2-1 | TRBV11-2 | ASSLGLERASEQF
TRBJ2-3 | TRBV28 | ASSGVGWGVFTDTQY
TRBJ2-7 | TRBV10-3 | AISVGRSYEQY
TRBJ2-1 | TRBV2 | ASRKAGALVNEQF
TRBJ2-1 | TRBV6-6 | ASNSGSRNEQF
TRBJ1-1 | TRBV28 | ASTLSTEAF
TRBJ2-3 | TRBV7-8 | ASSLGAGGPLDTQY
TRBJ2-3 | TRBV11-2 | ASSLAGGSTDTQY
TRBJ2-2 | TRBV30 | AWSDFTGDLAGASTGELF
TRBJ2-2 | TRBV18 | ASSLLRDRDSGELF
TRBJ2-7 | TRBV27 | ASSWDRGLDEQY
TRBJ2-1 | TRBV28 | ASSFRSRRAVYNEQF
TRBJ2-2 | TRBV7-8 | ASSLPISYTGELF
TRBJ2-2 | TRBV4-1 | ASSPQSGIVWTGELF
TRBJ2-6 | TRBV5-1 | ASKRSGGAGGANVLT
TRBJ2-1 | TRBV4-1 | ASSQEWTGINEQF
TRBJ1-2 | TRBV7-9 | ASSQTGDGYT
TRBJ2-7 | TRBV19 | ASSFRDGGYEQY
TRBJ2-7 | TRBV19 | ASSIEQGASGEQY
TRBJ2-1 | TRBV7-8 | ASSPREREGNEQF
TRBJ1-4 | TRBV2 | ASSWSQGANEKLF
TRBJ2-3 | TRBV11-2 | ASSSVDTQY
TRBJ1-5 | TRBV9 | ASSQTDTFQPQH